The sequence of this TCR beta chain was determined in a study of Graves' ophthalmopathy and Graves' hyperthyroidism. Using RNA transcripts, the TCR beta CDR3 regions were amplified. The workflow started with a first-round RT-PCR run with HTBI primers and then moved on to a second-round multiplex PCR. TCRdb reprocessed the multiplex PCR reads with MiXCR, giving one entry per CDR3 protein. The data show about 620,000 distinct CDR3 sequences, 22% seen once. V shed 2 bases, J shed 0 bases, and the junction held 5 bases outside the gene matches. The germline V gene encodes CDR1 MNHEY and CDR2 SMNVEV (reference sequence). The CDR3 spans 16 residues.

The sequence was obtained from a woman under 30 with stable Graves' hyperthyroidism. Some clones in this sample may be carry-over from other donors' samples. V usage is TRBV27 and J usage is TRBJ2-7; 9 nucleotides line up with TRBD1. Sequenced sample: peripheral blood. CDR3 bases: TGTGCCAGCAGTTTAACGGGACAGGGTATCTCCTACGAGCAGTACTTC. This encodes CASSLTGQGISYEQYF.